This T cell receptor beta chain was recorded in a study of blood T cell repertoires in COVID-19. Study details: The analysed material was cDNA or gDNA that came from T cells, B-cell-depleted T cells, or PBMCs.

Trimming shortened V by 5 bases and J by 2 bases, and 10 bases separated the two germline ends. The CDR3 runs 14 residues. Germline V CDR1 and CDR2: SGHTA, FQGNSA. Under the authors' procedure: Amplified reference gene primers provided the basis for estimating nucleated cell counts. Clones were read by immunoSEQ multiplex PCR, and TCRdb kept only the in-frame ones, dropping some. Clonal size and the V and J genes are those of that table, whereas D and trimming came from the DNA. The table lists approximately 170,000 clones, 88% of them singletons, with roughly 25% in the top ten. Sequenced sample: peripheral blood. The chain carries TRBV7-2 and TRBJ1-3, with D uncertain. This TCR was sampled from a man in his sixties with acute or convalescent COVID-19. CDR3 region: CASSPGSAGNTIYF. DNA of the CDR3: TGTGCCAGCAGCCCAGGTTCGGCTGGAAACACCATATATTTT.